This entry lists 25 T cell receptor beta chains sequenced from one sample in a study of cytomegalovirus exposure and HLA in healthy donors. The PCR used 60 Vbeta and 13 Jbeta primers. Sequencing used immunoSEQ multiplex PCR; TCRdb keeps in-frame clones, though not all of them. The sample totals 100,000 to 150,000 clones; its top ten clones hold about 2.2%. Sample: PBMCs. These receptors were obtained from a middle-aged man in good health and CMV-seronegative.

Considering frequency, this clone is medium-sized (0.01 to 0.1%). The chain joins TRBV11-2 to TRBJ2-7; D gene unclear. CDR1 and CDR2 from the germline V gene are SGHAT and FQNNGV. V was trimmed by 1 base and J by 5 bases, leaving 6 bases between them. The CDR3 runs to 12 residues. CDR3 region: CASSLGADEQYF. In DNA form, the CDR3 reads TGTGCCAGCAGCTTAGGGGCAGACGAGCAGTACTTC.

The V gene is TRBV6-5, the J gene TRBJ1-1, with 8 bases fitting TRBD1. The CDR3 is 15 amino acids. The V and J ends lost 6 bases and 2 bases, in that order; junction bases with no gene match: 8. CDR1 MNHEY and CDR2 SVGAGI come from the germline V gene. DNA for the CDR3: TGTGCCAGCAGCGTCAGGGGGCGCGCCAACACTGAAGCTTTCTTT. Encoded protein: CASSVRGRANTEAFF.

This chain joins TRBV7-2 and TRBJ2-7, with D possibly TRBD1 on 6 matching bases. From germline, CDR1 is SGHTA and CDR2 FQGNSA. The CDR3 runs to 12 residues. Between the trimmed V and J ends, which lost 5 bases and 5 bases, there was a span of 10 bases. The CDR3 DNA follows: TGTGCCAGCAGCCCCGGACAGAACGAGCAGTACTTC. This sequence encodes CASSPGQNEQYF.

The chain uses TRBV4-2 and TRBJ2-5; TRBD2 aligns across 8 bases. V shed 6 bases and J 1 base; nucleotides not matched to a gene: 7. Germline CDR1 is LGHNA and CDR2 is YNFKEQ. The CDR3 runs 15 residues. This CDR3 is CASRPAGGVQETQYF. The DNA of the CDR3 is TGTGCCAGCAGACCCGCCGGGGGGGTCCAAGAGACCCAGTACTTC.

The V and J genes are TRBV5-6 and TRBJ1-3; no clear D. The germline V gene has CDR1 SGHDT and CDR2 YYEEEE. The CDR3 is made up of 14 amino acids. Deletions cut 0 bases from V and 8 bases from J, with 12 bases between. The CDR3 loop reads CASSLASRLDTIYF. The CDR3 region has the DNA TGTGCCAGCAGCTTGGCGTCTCGGCTAGACACCATATATTTT.

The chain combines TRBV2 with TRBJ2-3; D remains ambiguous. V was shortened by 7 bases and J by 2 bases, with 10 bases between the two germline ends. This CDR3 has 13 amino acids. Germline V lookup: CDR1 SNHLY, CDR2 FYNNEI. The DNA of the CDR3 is TGTGCCAGCAAGCAGGAATACACAGATACGCAGTATTTT. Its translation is CASKQEYTDTQYF. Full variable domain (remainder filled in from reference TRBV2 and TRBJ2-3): EPEVTQTPSHQVTQMGQEVILRCVPISNHLYFYWYRQILGQKVEFLVSFYNNEISEKSEIFDDQFSVERPDGSNFTLKIRSTKLEDSAMYFCASKQEYTDTQYFGPGTRLTVL.

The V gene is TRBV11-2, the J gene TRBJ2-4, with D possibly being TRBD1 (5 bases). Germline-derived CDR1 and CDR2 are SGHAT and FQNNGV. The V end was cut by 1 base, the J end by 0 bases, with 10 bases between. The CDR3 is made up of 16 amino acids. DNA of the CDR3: TGTGCCAGCAGCTTAGTAGGGGCCCTAGCCAAAAACATTCAGTACTTC. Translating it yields CASSLVGALAKNIQYF.

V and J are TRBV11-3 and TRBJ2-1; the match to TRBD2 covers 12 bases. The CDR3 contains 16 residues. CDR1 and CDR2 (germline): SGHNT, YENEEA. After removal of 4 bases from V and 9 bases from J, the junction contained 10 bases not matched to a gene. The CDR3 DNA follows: TGTGCCAGCAGCTCCTTCGGACTAGCGGGATGGAGTGAGCAGTTCTTC. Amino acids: CASSSFGLAGWSEQFF.

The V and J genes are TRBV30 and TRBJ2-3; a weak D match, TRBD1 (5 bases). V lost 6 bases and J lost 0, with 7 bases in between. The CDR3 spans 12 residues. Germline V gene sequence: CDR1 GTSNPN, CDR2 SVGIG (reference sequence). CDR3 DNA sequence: TGTGCCTGCAGGGAAAGCACAGATACGCAGTATTTT. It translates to CACRESTDTQYF.

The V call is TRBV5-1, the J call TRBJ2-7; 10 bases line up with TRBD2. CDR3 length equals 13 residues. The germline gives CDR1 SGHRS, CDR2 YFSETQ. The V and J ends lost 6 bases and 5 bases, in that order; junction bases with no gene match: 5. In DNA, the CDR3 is TGCGCCAGCACTAGCGGGAGAGAGGACGAGCAGTACTTC. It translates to CASTSGREDEQYF. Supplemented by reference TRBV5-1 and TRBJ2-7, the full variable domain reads KAGVTQTPRYLIKTRGQQVTLSCSPISGHRSVSWYQQTPGQGLQFLFEYFSETQRNKGNFPGRFSGRQFSNSRSEMNVSTLELGDSALYLCASTSGREDEQYFGPGTRLTVT.

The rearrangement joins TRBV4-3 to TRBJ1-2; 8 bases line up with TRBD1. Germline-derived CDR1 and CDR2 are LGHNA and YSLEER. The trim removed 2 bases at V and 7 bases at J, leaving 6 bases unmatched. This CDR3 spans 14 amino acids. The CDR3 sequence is CASSQKAGGFGYTF. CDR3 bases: TGCGCCAGCAGCCAAAAGGCAGGGGGCTTTGGCTACACCTTC.

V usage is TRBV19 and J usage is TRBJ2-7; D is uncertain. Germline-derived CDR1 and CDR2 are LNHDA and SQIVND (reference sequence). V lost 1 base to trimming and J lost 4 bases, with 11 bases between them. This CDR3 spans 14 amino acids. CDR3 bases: TGTGCCAGTAGTATAGTGCCCGGGTCGTACGAGCAGTACTTC. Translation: CASSIVPGSYEQYF.

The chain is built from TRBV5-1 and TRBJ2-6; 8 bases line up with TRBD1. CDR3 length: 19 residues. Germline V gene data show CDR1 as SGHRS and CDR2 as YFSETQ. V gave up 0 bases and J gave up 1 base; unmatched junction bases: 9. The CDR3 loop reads CASSLEGVRGLSGANVLTF. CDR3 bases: TGCGCCAGCAGCTTGGAGGGGGTCAGGGGGCTTTCTGGGGCCAACGTCCTGACTTTC.

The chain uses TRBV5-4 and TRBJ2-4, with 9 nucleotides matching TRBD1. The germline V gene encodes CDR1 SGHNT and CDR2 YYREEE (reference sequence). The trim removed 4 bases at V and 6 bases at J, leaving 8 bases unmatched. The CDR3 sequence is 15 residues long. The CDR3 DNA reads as TGTGCCAGCAGCGCTACCGGGACAGGGAGAAACATTCAGTACTTC. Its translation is CASSATGTGRNIQYF.

The CDR3: CASSKAGGETQYF. The CDR3 DNA is TGTGCCAGCAGCAAAGCGGGAGGGGAGACCCAGTACTTC. V is TRBV11-3 and J is TRBJ2-5; TRBD2 matches at 10 bases. V was clipped by 5 bases and J by 5 bases; unmatched bases: 2. Germline loops: CDR1 SGHNT, CDR2 YENEEA. This CDR3 spans 13 amino acids. The whole variable domain, filled in from reference TRBV11-3 and TRBJ2-5, reads EAGVVQSPRYKIIEKKQPVAFWCNPISGHNTLYWYLQNLGQGPELLIRYENEEAVDDSQLPKDRFSAERLKGVDSTLKIQPAELGDSAVYLCASSKAGGETQYFGPGTRLLVL.

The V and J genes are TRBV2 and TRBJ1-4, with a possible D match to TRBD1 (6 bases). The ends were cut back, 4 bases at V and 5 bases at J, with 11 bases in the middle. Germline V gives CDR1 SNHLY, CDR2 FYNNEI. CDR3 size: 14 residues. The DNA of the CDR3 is TGTGCCAGCAGTGGACGACAGGCCAATGAAAAACTGTTTTTT. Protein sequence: CASSGRQANEKLFF.

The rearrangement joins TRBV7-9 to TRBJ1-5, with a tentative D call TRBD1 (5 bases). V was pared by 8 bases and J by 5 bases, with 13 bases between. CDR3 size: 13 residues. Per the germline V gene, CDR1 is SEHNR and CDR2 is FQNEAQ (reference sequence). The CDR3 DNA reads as TGTGCCAGCCAGACAGAGTTGGATCAGCCCCAGCATTTT. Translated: CASQTELDQPQHF. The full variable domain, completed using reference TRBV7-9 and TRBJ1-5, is DTGVSQNPRHKITKRGQNVTFRCDPISEHNRLYWYRQTLGQGPEFLTYFQNEAQLEKSRLLSDRFSAERPKGSFSTLEIQRTEQGDSAMYLCASQTELDQPQHFGDGTRLSIL.

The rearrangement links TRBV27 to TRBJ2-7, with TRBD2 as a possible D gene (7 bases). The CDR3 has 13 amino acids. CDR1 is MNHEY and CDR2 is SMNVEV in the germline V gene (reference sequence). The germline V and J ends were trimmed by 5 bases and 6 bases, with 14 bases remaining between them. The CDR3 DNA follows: TGTGCCAGCAGTGCCTGGGGGGGCATCGAGCAGTACTTC. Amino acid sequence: CASSAWGGIEQYF.

Here the CDR3 DNA reads TGTGCCAGCAGCGGCCCGGGATCCCCCTACAATGAGCAGTTCTTC. Protein: CASSGPGSPYNEQFF. The rearrangement joins TRBV7-6 to TRBJ2-1; D possibly corresponds to TRBD2 (5 bases). The germline gives CDR1 SGHVS, CDR2 FNYEAQ. The CDR3 has 15 amino acids. The V and J ends lost 5 bases and 2 bases respectively, with 13 bases between them.

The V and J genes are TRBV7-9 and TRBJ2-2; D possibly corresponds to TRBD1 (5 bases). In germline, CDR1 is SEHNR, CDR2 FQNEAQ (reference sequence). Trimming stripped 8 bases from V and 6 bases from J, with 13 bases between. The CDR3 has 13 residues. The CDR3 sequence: CASAGFAAGELFF. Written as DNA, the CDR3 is TGTGCCAGCGCAGGGTTTGCCGCCGGGGAGCTGTTTTTT.

The CDR3 region is CASSLMTLSANTDTQYF. For the CDR3, the DNA is TGTGCCAGCAGTTTAATGACGTTATCAGCGAACACAGATACGCAGTATTTT. The chain recombines TRBV28 with TRBJ2-3, with unresolved D. Germline lookup yields CDR1 MDHEN and CDR2 SYDVKM. The CDR3 length is 17 residues. V lost 2 bases, J lost 2 bases, and 17 bases lay in between.

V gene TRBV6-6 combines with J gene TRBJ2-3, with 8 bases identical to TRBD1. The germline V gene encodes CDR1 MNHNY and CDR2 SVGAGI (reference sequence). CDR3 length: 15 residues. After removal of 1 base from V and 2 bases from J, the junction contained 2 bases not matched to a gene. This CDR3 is CASSYYQGATDTQYF. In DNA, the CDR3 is TGTGCCAGCAGTTACTATCAGGGGGCCACAGATACGCAGTATTTT.

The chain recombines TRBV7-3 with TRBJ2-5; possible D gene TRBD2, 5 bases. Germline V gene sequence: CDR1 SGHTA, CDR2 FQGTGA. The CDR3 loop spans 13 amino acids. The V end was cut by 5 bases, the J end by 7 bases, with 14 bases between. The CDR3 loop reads CASSINSVGTQYF. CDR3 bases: TGTGCCAGCAGCATAAATAGCGTCGGGACCCAGTACTTC.

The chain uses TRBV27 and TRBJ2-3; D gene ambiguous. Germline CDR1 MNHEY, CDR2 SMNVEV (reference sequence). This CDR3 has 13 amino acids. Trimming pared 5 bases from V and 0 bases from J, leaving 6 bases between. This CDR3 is CASSAQSTDTQYF. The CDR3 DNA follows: TGTGCCAGCAGTGCCCAGAGCACAGATACGCAGTATTTT.

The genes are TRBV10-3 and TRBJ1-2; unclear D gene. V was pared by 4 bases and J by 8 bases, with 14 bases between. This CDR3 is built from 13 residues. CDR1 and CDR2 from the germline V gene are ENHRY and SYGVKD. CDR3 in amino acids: CAISVAEGYGYTF. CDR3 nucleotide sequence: TGTGCCATCAGTGTAGCGGAAGGCTACGGCTACACCTTC.